The 22 T cell receptor beta chains below were found in one sample sequenced in a study of Graves' ophthalmopathy and Graves' hyperthyroidism. RNA transcripts yielded amplified TCR beta CDR3 regions. An opening RT-PCR round employed HTBI primers and preceded a second-round multiplex PCR. TCRdb itself ran the multiplex PCR reads through MiXCR, one entry per CDR3 protein. The sample carries 600,000 to 950,000 distinct CDR3 sequences, roughly two fifths recorded once. Sequencing used peripheral blood. The source of these receptors is an adult man with Graves' ophthalmopathy.

V usage is TRBV5-1 and J usage is TRBJ1-2; D is possibly TRBD1 (6 bases). This CDR3 has 13 residues. Germline loops: CDR1 SGHRS, CDR2 YFSETQ. V was clipped by 4 bases and J by 6 bases, with 13 bases between them. This chain's CDR3 is CASSPDRHDGYTF. Here the CDR3 DNA reads TGCGCCAGCAGCCCAGACAGGCACGATGGCTACACCTTC.

This clonotype has ten or more counts. The CDR3 DNA is TGTGCCAGTAGTATGGGACTAGCGGGAGGGCTCGAGCAGTACTTC. Amino acids: CASSMGLAGGLEQYF. The V call is TRBV19, the J call TRBJ2-7, with 16 bases fitting TRBD2. Looked up from germline, CDR1 is LNHDA and CDR2 is SQIVND (reference sequence). Trimming removed 3 bases from V and 6 bases from J; junction bases left unmatched: 2. This CDR3 is 15 amino acids long.

This clonotype has at least ten counts. The chain links TRBV7-2 to TRBJ2-7, with D tentatively TRBD2 (6 bases). The V end lost 6 bases, the J end lost 2 bases, and 11 bases lay between the germline ends. Looked up from germline, CDR1 is SGHTA and CDR2 is FQGNSA. This CDR3 is 13 amino acids long. The DNA of the CDR3 is TGTGCCAGCAGTCTAGCGTCCCCCTACGAGCAGTACTTC. Translation: CASSLASPYEQYF.

The V call is TRBV7-3, the J call TRBJ1-5; D is possibly TRBD1 (5 bases). The CDR3 has 16 amino acids. V was shortened by 1 base and J by 5 bases, with 15 bases between the two germline ends. Germline lookup yields CDR1 SGHTA and CDR2 FQGTGA. The CDR3 nucleotides are TGTGCCAGCAGCTTAAGGAGGGACCAAGGGGATCAGCCCCAGCATTTT. Translation: CASSLRRDQGDQPQHF.

The V gene is TRBV7-2, the J gene TRBJ1-2; maybe TRBD1 (5 bases). Germline V gene data show CDR1 as SGHTA and CDR2 as FQGNSA. V lost 1 base and J 14 bases, leaving 17 bases between the germline ends. The CDR3 is 13 amino acids. CDR3 DNA sequence: TGTGCCAGCAGCTTAGAGCGTCAGGGTTGGAGGACCTTC. This sequence encodes CASSLERQGWRTF. The whole variable domain, filled in from reference TRBV7-2 and TRBJ1-2, reads GAGVSQSPSNKVTEKGKDVELRCDPISGHTALYWYRQSLGQGLEFLIYFQGNSAPDKSGLPSDRFSAERTGGSVSTLTIQRTQQEDSAVYLCASSLERQGWRTFGSGTRLTVV.

The chain uses TRBV19 and TRBJ1-5; D may be TRBD1 (5 bases). Looked up from germline, CDR1 is LNHDA and CDR2 is SQIVND (reference sequence). The CDR3 has 15 amino acids. V was clipped by 10 bases and J by 9 bases, with 25 bases between them. DNA of the CDR3: TGTGCCAATAGGACGCGTGGGGCAAGGGTACTGCCCCAGCATTTT. It translates to CANRTRGARVLPQHF.

This clonotype has only a few counts. The rearrangement joins TRBV7-6 to TRBJ2-5; 7 nucleotides agree with TRBD1. V lost 5 bases, J lost 5 bases, and 14 bases stayed unmatched. There are 16 residues in the CDR3. Germline V lookup: CDR1 SGHVS, CDR2 FNYEAQ. CDR3 nucleotides: TGTGCCAGCAGCAGTCGACAGGGATTAAGGGTTGAGACCCAGTACTTC. It specifies CASSSRQGLRVETQYF.

There are many counts of this clonotype. CDR3 in DNA: TGCGCCAGCAGCACGACTCGGGCTCTCGAGCAGTACTTC. Amino acid sequence: CASSTTRALEQYF. This chain links TRBV10-2 with TRBJ2-7; D gene ambiguous. Trimming took 6 bases from V and 6 from J, leaving 15 bases between them. Germline V CDR1 and CDR2: WSHSY, SAAADI. The CDR3 consists of 13 residues.

This clonotype turned up a few times. The chain recombines TRBV2 with TRBJ2-7; TRBD1 aligns across 12 bases. Per germline, CDR1 SNHLY and CDR2 FYNNEI. J lost 2 bases, V lost 4 bases, and 18 bases had no gene match. This CDR3 spans 20 amino acids. The CDR3 reads CASSGGTGGFVGEKTYEQYF. The CDR3 nucleotides are TGTGCCAGCAGTGGAGGGACAGGGGGCTTCGTTGGAGAGAAAACCTACGAGCAGTACTTC.

A remark on this clonotype: Given the absence of the conserved phenylalanine or tryptophan at the CDR3 end, a read error is likely. No DNA is shown, since the ends of the CDR3 on it are uncertain; the CDR3 is the one TCRdb lists. V is TRBV24-1 and J is TRBJ1-2; TRBD1 is taken as the D call from the table, unchecked against the DNA. The CDR3 is 12 amino acids long, termini counted. Germline lookup yields CDR1 KGHDR and CDR2 SFDVKD. Here the CDR3 reads CATSDPRGGSSY.

Only a few counts were recorded for this clonotype. The rearrangement links TRBV2 to TRBJ2-7, with 9 nucleotides matching TRBD1. Germline V CDR1 and CDR2: SNHLY, FYNNEI. With V trimmed by 6 bases and J by 3 bases, 6 bases remained unmatched. The CDR3 sequence is 14 residues long. CDR3 bases: TGTGCCAGCAGACCGGGACAGGGAAACTACGAGCAGTACTTC. It translates to CASRPGQGNYEQYF.

This clonotype has only a few counts. The J gene is TRBJ2-7, the V gene TRBV7-9; D is perhaps TRBD2 (6 bases). Trimming left V 5 bases short and J 2 bases short, with 13 bases between. This CDR3 has 14 residues. Germline loops: CDR1 SEHNR, CDR2 FQNEAQ (reference sequence). This chain's CDR3 is CASSRGGRTYEQYF. In nucleotides, the CDR3 is TGTGCCAGCAGCCGGGGAGGTCGGACCTACGAGCAGTACTTC.

Turning to this clonotype: A much bigger clone sits one base away, suggesting this may be a read error. The chain uses TRBV2 and TRBJ1-2; 7 nucleotides match TRBD1. After removal of 6 bases from V and 4 bases from J, the junction contained 5 bases not matched to a gene. CDR3 size: 13 residues. Germline CDR1 and CDR2: SNHLY and FYNNEI. The CDR3 DNA follows: TGTGCCAGCAGCACGACAGGGTTCTATGGCTACACCTTC. Protein product: CASSTTGFYGYTF.

This clonotype was counted at least ten times. The chain combines TRBV7-9 with TRBJ1-4; 8 bases agree with TRBD1. V shed 2 bases, J shed 8 bases, and the junction held 4 bases outside the gene matches. Per the germline V gene, CDR1 is SEHNR and CDR2 is FQNEAQ (reference sequence). This CDR3 has 14 residues. The CDR3, as DNA: TGTGCCAGCAGCTTAACCAGGGGGCGAGAAAAACTGTTTTTT. It yields the protein CASSLTRGREKLFF.

This clonotype was counted only a few times. The junction differs from germline at one of its ends, possibly a read error. The V and J genes are TRBV20-1 and TRBJ2-7; 9 nucleotides line up with TRBD1. This CDR3 comprises 14 residues. Germline-derived CDR1 and CDR2 are DFQATT and SNEGSKA (reference sequence). This chain's CDR3 is CSASQDLMGDRAMF. The CDR3 bases are TGCAGTGCTAGTCAGGATCTTATGGGGGACAGGGCGATGTTC.

The rearrangement uses TRBV14 and TRBJ1-1, with D maybe TRBD1 (5 bases). CDR1 SGHDN and CDR2 FVKESK come from the germline V gene. The CDR3 spans 14 residues. Trimming took off 7 bases at V and 4 bases at J, with 16 bases between the two ends. DNA of the CDR3: TGTGCCAGCAAAAAAGGAACCGGGGCCACTGAAGCTTTCTTT. It specifies CASKKGTGATEAFF.

This clonotype has only a few counts. The chain couples TRBV7-8 to TRBJ2-3, with TRBD2 matching over 14 bases. The CDR3 covers 16 residues. V shed 5 bases, J shed 4 bases, and the junction held 5 bases outside the gene matches. Germline lookup yields CDR1 SGHVS and CDR2 FQNEAQ. CDR3 region: CASSLGTSGSSDTQYF. The CDR3 bases are TGTGCCAGCAGCCTAGGGACTAGCGGGAGCTCAGATACGCAGTATTTT.

In its sample, this clonotype was seen once. This could be a read error, since a much larger clone is one nucleotide away. The rearrangement uses TRBV2 and TRBJ2-5, with TRBD2 matching over 13 bases. The V gene's germline CDR1 is SNHLY and CDR2 FYNNEI. The CDR3 has 16 amino acids. The V segment lost 1 base and the J segment 5 bases; nucleotides outside the gene matches: 4. CDR3 protein: CASSEGGLAGAETQYF. In DNA, the CDR3 is TGTGCCAGCAGTGAAGGAGGACTAGCGGGAGCCGAGACCCAGTACTTC.

This clonotype was seen at least ten times. This rearrangement joins TRBV7-9 to TRBJ2-6; D may be TRBD2 (6 bases). The CDR3 covers 15 residues. Germline-derived CDR1 and CDR2 are SEHNR and FQNEAQ (reference sequence). V lost 1 base to trimming and J lost 4 bases, with 8 bases between them. In DNA, the CDR3 is TGTGCCAGCAGCTTAGACGGGAGAGGGGCCAACGTCCTGACTTTC. It specifies CASSLDGRGANVLTF.

The chain employs TRBV7-9 and TRBJ1-5; tentative D call: TRBD1 (5 bases). Between the trimmed V and J ends, which lost 3 bases and 7 bases, there was a span of 13 bases. Germline V CDR1 and CDR2: SEHNR, FQNEAQ (reference sequence). This CDR3 has 14 residues. The CDR3 nucleotides read TGTGCCAGCAGCTTGATCGGGAAGGGGCAGCCCCAGCATTTT. It is translated as CASSLIGKGQPQHF.

The V gene is TRBV15, the J gene TRBJ1-2; D is perhaps TRBD1 (6 bases). Germline values: CDR1 LNHNV, CDR2 YYDKDF (reference sequence). Trimming left V 7 bases short and J 4 bases short, with 10 bases between. The CDR3 consists of 12 residues. The DNA for the CDR3 is TGTGCCACCACAGGGGACCCCTATGGCTACACCTTC. Its translation: CATTGDPYGYTF.

The J gene is TRBJ1-2, the V gene TRBV15, with TRBD1 identical over 12 bases. V lost 1 base, J lost 10 bases, and 7 bases stayed unmatched. CDR1 and CDR2 from the germline V gene are LNHNV and YYDKDF (reference sequence). CDR3 size: 15 residues. CDR3 residues: CATSRGGTGGDSYTF. In DNA form, the CDR3 reads TGTGCCACCAGCAGAGGGGGGACAGGGGGCGATTCCTACACCTTC.